Following are 18 T cell receptor beta chains from one sample sequenced in a study of shared clonotypes between healthy human individuals. Method: immunoSEQ multiplex PCR; TCRdb's copy keeps in-frame clones and lacks some. This sample yields about 820,000 clones, of which almost 95% are seen a single time; nearly 25% belongs to the top ten. As defined, naive CD8 cells were CD45RO-negative and positively selected for CCR7, with terminally differentiated effector memory CD45RA+ cells excluded. Sequencing was done on a sample of naive CD8+ T cells sorted from blood. The receptors originated from a man aged 30-40 years in good health.

The V and J genes are TRBV25-1 and TRBJ2-7; no clear D gene. From germline, CDR1 is MGHDK and CDR2 SYGVNS. CDR3 length equals 16 residues. The ends were cut back, 0 bases at V and 0 bases at J, with 12 bases in the middle. For the CDR3, the DNA is TGTGCCAGCAGTGAATATATTCTGGCGCTCTCCTACGAGCAGTACTTC. This gives the protein CASSEYILALSYEQYF.

The V gene is TRBV5-1, the J gene TRBJ2-7; the D gene is possibly TRBD2 (5 bases). CDR3 size: 13 residues. V was pared by 0 bases and J by 5 bases, with 9 bases between. Germline V gene sequence: CDR1 SGHRS, CDR2 YFSETQ. In nucleotides, the CDR3 is TGCGCCAGCAGCTTGGCCGGGGTTCACGAGCAGTACTTC. This translates into CASSLAGVHEQYF. Drawing the rest from reference TRBV5-1 and TRBJ2-7, the complete variable domain is KAGVTQTPRYLIKTRGQQVTLSCSPISGHRSVSWYQQTPGQGLQFLFEYFSETQRNKGNFPGRFSGRQFSNSRSEMNVSTLELGDSALYLCASSLAGVHEQYFGPGTRLTVT.

This clone was found once. The chain has TRBV7-9 and TRBJ2-7; the match to TRBD2 covers 11 bases. The trim removed 7 bases at V and 2 bases at J, leaving 13 bases unmatched. This CDR3 is built from 17 residues. Per the germline V gene, CDR1 is SEHNR and CDR2 is FQNEAQ (reference sequence). The CDR3 loop reads CASTPRTTSGRAYEQYF. The CDR3 DNA follows: TGTGCCAGCACCCCTCGTACTACTAGCGGGAGAGCCTACGAGCAGTACTTC. The variable domain in full, with the rest retrieved from reference TRBV7-9 and TRBJ2-7, is DTGVSQNPRHKITKRGQNVTFRCDPISEHNRLYWYRQTLGQGPEFLTYFQNEAQLEKSRLLSDRFSAERPKGSFSTLEIQRTEQGDSAMYLCASTPRTTSGRAYEQYFGPGTRLTVT.

The J gene is TRBJ2-1, the V gene TRBV6-5, with D uncertain. This CDR3 has 14 residues. V lost 6 bases and J 9 bases, leaving 18 bases between the germline ends. From germline, CDR1 is MNHEY and CDR2 SVGAGI. The CDR3 DNA sequence: TGTGCCAGCAGCTATGGTGGCTCCGCAAGTGAGCAGTTCTTC. It encodes CASSYGGSASEQFF.

The CDR3 protein is CASSPRTSGPYNEQFF. The CDR3 region has the DNA TGTGCCAGCAGCCCCCGGACTAGCGGGCCCTACAATGAGCAGTTCTTC. V usage is TRBV9 and J usage is TRBJ2-1; 11 bases are shared with TRBD2. Trimming at V came to 4 bases and at J to 2 bases, leaving 5 bases not matched to a gene. The germline gives CDR1 SGDLS, CDR2 YYNGEE. This CDR3 comprises 16 residues.

The V gene is TRBV14, the J gene TRBJ1-1; 7 nucleotides align to TRBD1. Trimming at V came to 3 bases and at J to 6 bases, leaving 10 bases not matched to a gene. This CDR3 comprises 15 residues. Germline CDR1 SGHDN, CDR2 FVKESK. The CDR3 loop is CASSQVYRGNAEAFF. CDR3 nucleotides: TGTGCCAGCAGCCAGGTTTACAGGGGAAATGCTGAAGCTTTCTTT. The entire variable domain, with the rest obtained from reference TRBV14 and TRBJ1-1, is as follows: EAGVTQFPSHSVIEKGQTVTLRCDPISGHDNLYWYRRVMGKEIKFLLHFVKESKQDESGMPNNRFLAERTGGTYSTLKVQPAELEDSGVYFCASSQVYRGNAEAFFGQGTRLTVV.

This sequence joins TRBV7-9 and TRBJ2-3, with TRBD2 matching 10 bases. The CDR3 extends over 16 amino acids. Germline V gives CDR1 SEHNR, CDR2 FQNEAQ (reference sequence). The V and J ends lost 6 bases and 1 base, in that order; junction bases with no gene match: 7. The CDR3 region is CASSPPGTSGTDTQYF. The DNA for the CDR3 is TGTGCCAGCAGTCCCCCGGGGACTAGCGGCACAGATACGCAGTATTTT.

This chain uses TRBV19 with TRBJ1-1; D perhaps matches TRBD1 (6 bases). This CDR3 has 16 amino acids. Between the trimmed V and J ends, which lost 1 base and 4 bases, there was a span of 16 bases. From germline, CDR1 is LNHDA and CDR2 SQIVND (reference sequence). The CDR3 nucleotides are TGTGCCAGTAGTATAGTCACCCGGGGGGCGCGCACTGAAGCTTTCTTT. Translation: CASSIVTRGARTEAFF.

V is TRBV5-1 and J is TRBJ1-3, with D perhaps matching TRBD1 (6 bases). This CDR3 is 14 amino acids long. V shed 1 base and J shed 2 bases, with 7 bases lying between them. Germline lookup yields CDR1 SGHRS and CDR2 YFSETQ. CDR3 sequence reads: CASSLTGTGNTIYF. Written as DNA, the CDR3 is TGCGCCAGCAGCTTGACAGGGACTGGAAACACCATATATTTT.

The chain carries TRBV27 and TRBJ2-7; D might be TRBD1 (6 bases). Per the germline V gene, CDR1 is MNHEY and CDR2 is SMNVEV (reference sequence). V was trimmed by 4 bases and J by 5 bases, leaving 18 bases between them. This CDR3 region has 15 residues. CDR3 loop: CASSWIGAGADEQYF. The CDR3 nucleotides read TGTGCCAGCAGTTGGATAGGCGCAGGGGCGGACGAGCAGTACTTC.

The CDR3 loop is CASSAGSPGYEQYF. In DNA, the CDR3 is TGTGCCAGTAGTGCGGGATCTCCGGGCTACGAGCAGTACTTC. The V and J genes are TRBV19 and TRBJ2-7, with a possible D match to TRBD2 (6 bases). Trimming stripped 5 bases from V and 3 bases from J, with 14 bases between. CDR3 length equals 14 residues. Germline V gene sequence: CDR1 LNHDA, CDR2 SQIVND (reference sequence).

This chain joins TRBV9 and TRBJ1-3, with D possibly matching TRBD1 (5 bases). This CDR3 is 19 amino acids long. Germline values: CDR1 SGDLS, CDR2 YYNGEE. Trimming cost V 3 bases and J 1 base, with 23 bases left between them. CDR3 in amino acids: CASSGGRMGQIQSGNTIYF. The DNA for the CDR3 is TGTGCCAGCAGCGGCGGACGAATGGGGCAAATTCAGTCTGGAAACACCATATATTTT.

J is TRBJ1-1 and V is TRBV19; D gene ambiguous. The CDR3 has 12 amino acids. Trimming stripped 9 bases from V and 2 bases from J, with 10 bases between. Germline V gene data show CDR1 as LNHDA and CDR2 as SQIVND (reference sequence). CDR3 sequence (DNA): TGTGCCAGCCAGGACGGAAACACTGAAGCTTTCTTT. Residues: CASQDGNTEAFF.

The chain combines TRBV10-3 with TRBJ2-1; 8 bases align to TRBD2. The CDR3 runs 15 residues. V gave up 4 bases and J gave up 5 bases; unmatched junction bases: 7. Germline CDR1 is ENHRY and CDR2 is SYGVKD. The CDR3 DNA is TGTGCCATCAGTGGAGAACTAGCGGTAAACAATGAGCAGTTCTTC. It translates to CAISGELAVNNEQFF.

The chain recombines TRBV6-1 with TRBJ2-7; the D gene could be TRBD1 or TRBD2 (5 bases each). CDR1 is MNHNS and CDR2 is SASEGT in the germline V gene. The CDR3 totals 16 residues. Trimming shortened V by 4 bases and J by 3 bases, and 19 bases separated the two germline ends. CDR3 protein: CASSVFRGQPGYEQYF. The CDR3 coding sequence is TGTGCCAGCAGTGTCTTCCGGGGCCAACCCGGCTACGAGCAGTACTTC.

V gene TRBV7-9 combines with J gene TRBJ1-2; 8 bases line up with TRBD1. The CDR3 is 16 residues long. Germline assignment: CDR1 SEHNR and CDR2 FQNEAQ (reference sequence). V lost 7 bases, J lost 0 bases, and 10 bases stayed unmatched. The CDR3: CASISGTGTANYGYTF. The CDR3 bases are TGTGCCAGCATCTCCGGGACAGGCACCGCTAACTATGGCTACACCTTC.

V usage is TRBV5-4 and J usage is TRBJ2-1; D gene unclear. The length of the CDR3 is 14 residues. CDR1 SGHNT and CDR2 YYREEE come from the germline V gene (reference sequence). V shed 0 bases and J shed 3 bases, with 7 bases lying between them. The chain's CDR3 is CASSLGQVYNEQFF. The CDR3 coding sequence is TGTGCCAGCAGCTTGGGGCAGGTCTACAATGAGCAGTTCTTC.

The V gene is TRBV6-4, the J gene TRBJ2-1; 13 bases line up with TRBD2. Germline-derived CDR1 and CDR2 are MRHNA and SNTAGT. The CDR3 has 16 amino acids. V lost 0 bases to trimming and J lost 6 bases; unmatched junction nucleotides: 2. The CDR3 DNA follows: TGTGCCAGCAGTGACTCGGGGACTAGCGGGATCAATGAGCAGTTCTTC. Amino acid sequence: CASSDSGTSGINEQFF.